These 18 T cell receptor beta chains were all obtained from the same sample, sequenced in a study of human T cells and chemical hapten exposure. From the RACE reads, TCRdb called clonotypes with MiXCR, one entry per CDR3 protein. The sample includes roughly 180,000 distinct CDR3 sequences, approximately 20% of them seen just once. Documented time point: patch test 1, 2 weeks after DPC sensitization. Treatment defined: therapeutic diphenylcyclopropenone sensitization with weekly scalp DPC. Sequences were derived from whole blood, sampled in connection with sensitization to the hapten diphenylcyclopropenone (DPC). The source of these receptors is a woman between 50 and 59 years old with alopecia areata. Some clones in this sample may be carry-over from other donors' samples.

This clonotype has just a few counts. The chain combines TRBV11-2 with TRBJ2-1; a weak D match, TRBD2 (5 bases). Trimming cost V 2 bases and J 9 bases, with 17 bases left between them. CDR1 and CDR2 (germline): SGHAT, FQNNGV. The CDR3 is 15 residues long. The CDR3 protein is CASSLSGRESSEQFF. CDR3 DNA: TGTGCCAGCAGCTTATCTGGCCGGGAATCGAGTGAGCAGTTCTTC.

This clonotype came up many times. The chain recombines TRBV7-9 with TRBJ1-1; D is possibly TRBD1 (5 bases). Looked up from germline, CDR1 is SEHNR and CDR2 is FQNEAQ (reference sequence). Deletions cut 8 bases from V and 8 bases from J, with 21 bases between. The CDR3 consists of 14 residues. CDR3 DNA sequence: TGTGCCAGCGAGCGAGAGGGCAGGGCCAAGGAAGCTTTCTTT. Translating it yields CASEREGRAKEAFF.

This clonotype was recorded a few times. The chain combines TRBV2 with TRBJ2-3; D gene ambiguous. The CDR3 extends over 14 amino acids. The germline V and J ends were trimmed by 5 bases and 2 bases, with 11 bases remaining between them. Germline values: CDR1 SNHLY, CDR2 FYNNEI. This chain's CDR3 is CASSTGRVTDTQYF. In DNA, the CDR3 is TGTGCCAGCAGTACGGGCAGAGTCACAGATACGCAGTATTTT. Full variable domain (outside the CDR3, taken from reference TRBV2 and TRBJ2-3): EPEVTQTPSHQVTQMGQEVILRCVPISNHLYFYWYRQILGQKVEFLVSFYNNEISEKSEIFDDQFSVERPDGSNFTLKIRSTKLEDSAMYFCASSTGRVTDTQYFGPGTRLTVL.

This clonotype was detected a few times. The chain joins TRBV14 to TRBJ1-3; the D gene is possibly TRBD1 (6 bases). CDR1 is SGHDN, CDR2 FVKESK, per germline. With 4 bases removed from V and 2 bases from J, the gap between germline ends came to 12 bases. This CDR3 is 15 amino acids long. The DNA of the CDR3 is TGTGCCAGCAGCCCACAGGGCTTCCCTGGAAACACCATATATTTT. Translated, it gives CASSPQGFPGNTIYF.

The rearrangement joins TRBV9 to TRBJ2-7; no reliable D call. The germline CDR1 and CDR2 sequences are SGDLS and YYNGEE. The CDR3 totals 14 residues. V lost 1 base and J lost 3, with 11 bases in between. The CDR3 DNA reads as TGTGCCAGCAGCGTAAGTCCAGACAACTACGAGCAGTACTTC. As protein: CASSVSPDNYEQYF. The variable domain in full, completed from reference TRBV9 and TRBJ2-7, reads DSGVTQTPKHLITATGQRVTLRCSPRSGDLSVYWYQQSLDQGLQFLIQYYNGEERAKGNILERFSAQQFPDLHSELNLSSLELGDSALYFCASSVSPDNYEQYFGPGTRLTVT.

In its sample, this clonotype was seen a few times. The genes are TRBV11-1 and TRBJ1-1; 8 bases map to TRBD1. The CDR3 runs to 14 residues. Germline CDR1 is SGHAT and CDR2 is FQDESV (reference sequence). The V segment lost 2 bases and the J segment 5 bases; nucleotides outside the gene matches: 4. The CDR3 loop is CASSLRQGRTEAFF. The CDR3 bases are TGTGCCAGCAGCTTACGACAGGGGAGAACTGAAGCTTTCTTT. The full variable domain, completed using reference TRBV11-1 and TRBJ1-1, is EAEVAQSPRYKITEKSQAVAFWCDPISGHATLYWYRQILGQGPELLVQFQDESVVDDSQLPKDRFSAERLKGVDSTLKIQPAELGDSAMYLCASSLRQGRTEAFFGQGTRLTVV.

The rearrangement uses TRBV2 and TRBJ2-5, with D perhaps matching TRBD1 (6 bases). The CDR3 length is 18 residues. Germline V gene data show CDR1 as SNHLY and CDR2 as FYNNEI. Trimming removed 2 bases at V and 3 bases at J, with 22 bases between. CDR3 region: CASSELNRQGTTKETQYF. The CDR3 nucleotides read TGTGCCAGCAGTGAACTTAACCGTCAGGGGACAACCAAAGAGACCCAGTACTTC.

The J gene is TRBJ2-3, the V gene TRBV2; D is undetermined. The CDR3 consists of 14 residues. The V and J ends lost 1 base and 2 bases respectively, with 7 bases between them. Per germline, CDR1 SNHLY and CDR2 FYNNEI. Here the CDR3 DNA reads TGTGCCAGCAGTGAAGGGCCAGCCACAGATACGCAGTATTTT. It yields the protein CASSEGPATDTQYF.

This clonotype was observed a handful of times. In DNA, the CDR3 is TGCAGTGTTCGACAGGGTGATTCACCCCTCCACTTT. It yields the protein CSVRQGDSPLHF. The rearrangement joins TRBV20-1 to TRBJ1-6, with TRBD1 matching 7 bases. V was clipped by 7 bases and J by 8 bases; unmatched bases: 5. The CDR3 has 12 residues. Germline V gene sequence: CDR1 DFQATT, CDR2 SNEGSKA (reference sequence).

The DNA for the CDR3 is TGTGCCAGCGGTAACAGGGACTGCTATGGCTACACCTTC. This translates into CASGNRDCYGYTF. V and J are TRBV9 and TRBJ1-2, with D possibly being TRBD1 (6 bases). The CDR3 has 13 residues. With 7 bases removed from V and 4 bases from J, the gap between germline ends came to 14 bases. Germline CDR1 SGDLS, CDR2 YYNGEE.

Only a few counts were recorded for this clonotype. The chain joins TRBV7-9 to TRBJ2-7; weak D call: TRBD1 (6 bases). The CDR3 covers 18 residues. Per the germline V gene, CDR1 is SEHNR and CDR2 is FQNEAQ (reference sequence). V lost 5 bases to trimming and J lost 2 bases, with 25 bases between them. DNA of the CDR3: TGTGCCAGCAGCATCCACAGTCCTCCCACAGGGTCGCCCTACGAGCAGTACTTC. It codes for CASSIHSPPTGSPYEQYF.

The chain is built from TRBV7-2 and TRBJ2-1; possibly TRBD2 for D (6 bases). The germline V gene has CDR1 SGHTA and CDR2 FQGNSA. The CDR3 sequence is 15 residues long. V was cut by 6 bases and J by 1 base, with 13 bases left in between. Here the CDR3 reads CASSSSVRSYNEQFF. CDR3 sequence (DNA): TGTGCCAGCAGTTCTAGCGTCCGGTCCTACAATGAGCAGTTCTTC. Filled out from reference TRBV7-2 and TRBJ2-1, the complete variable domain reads GAGVSQSPSNKVTEKGKDVELRCDPISGHTALYWYRQSLGQGLEFLIYFQGNSAPDKSGLPSDRFSAERTGGSVSTLTIQRTQQEDSAVYLCASSSSVRSYNEQFFGPGTRLTVL.

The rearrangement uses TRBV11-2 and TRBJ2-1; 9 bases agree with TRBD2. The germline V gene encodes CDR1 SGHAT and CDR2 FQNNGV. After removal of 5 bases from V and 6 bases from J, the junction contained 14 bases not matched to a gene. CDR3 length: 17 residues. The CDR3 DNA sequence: TGTGCCAGCAGCCCCCTGAGTAGCGGGAGAGGGACCAATGAGCAGTTCTTC. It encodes CASSPLSSGRGTNEQFF.

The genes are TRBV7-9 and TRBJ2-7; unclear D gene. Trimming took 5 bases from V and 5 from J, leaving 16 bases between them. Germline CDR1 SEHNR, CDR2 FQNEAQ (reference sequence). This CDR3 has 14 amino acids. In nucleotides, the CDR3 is TGTGCCAGCAGCCCATCGGACCCCACCCACGAGCAGTACTTC. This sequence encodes CASSPSDPTHEQYF.

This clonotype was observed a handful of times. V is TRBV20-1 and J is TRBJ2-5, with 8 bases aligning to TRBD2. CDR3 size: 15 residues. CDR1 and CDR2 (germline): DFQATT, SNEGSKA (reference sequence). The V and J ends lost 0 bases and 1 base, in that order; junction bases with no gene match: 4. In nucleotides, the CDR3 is TGCAGTGCTAGAGACATACTAGCGGTCCAAGAGACCCAGTACTTC. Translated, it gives CSARDILAVQETQYF.

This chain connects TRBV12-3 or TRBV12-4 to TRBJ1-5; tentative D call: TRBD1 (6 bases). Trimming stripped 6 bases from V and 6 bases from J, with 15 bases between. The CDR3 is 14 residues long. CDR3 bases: TGTGCCAGCAGCTCACAGGGAGTTGGTCAGCCCCAGCATTTT. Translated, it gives CASSSQGVGQPQHF.

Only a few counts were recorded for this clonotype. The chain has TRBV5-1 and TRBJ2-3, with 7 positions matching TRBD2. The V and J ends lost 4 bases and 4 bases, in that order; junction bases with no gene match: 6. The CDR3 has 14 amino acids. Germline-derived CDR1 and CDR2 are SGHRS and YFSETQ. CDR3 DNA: TGCGCCAGCAGCCGCGGGAGTACCGCAGATACGCAGTATTTT. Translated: CASSRGSTADTQYF.

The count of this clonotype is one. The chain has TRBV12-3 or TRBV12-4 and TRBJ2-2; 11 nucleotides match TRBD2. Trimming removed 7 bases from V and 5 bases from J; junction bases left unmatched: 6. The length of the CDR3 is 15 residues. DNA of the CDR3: TGTGCCAGCACCGTAGCGGGAGGGGGGACCGGGGAGCTGTTTTTT. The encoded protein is CASTVAGGGTGELFF.